A single sample gave rise to the 11 T cell receptor beta chains below, sequenced in a study of regulatory and conventional T cells in RAG deficiency. The table came from immunoSEQ multiplex PCR; TCRdb's copy has only in-frame clones and leaves some out. Among approximately 48,000 clones, around 89% were seen once, and the ten largest hold about 0.5%. Conventional CD4+ T cells were sorted from blood as CD25-low CD127-high cells. These same data were also listed under a study on regulatory T cells. According to that study: Primers: 52 TRBV forward and 13 TRBJ reverse.

Sequenced material: CD4+ effector T cells sorted from blood. These receptors all stem from a human donor in good health.

The chain has TRBV18 and TRBJ1-1; D is undetermined. Per the germline V gene, CDR1 is KGHSH and CDR2 is LQKENI. The CDR3 spans 13 residues. Trimming took off 0 bases at V and 4 bases at J, with 6 bases between the two ends. The CDR3, as DNA: TGTGCCAGCTCACCACCCAGTAGCACTGAAGCTTTCTTT. Translated: CASSPPSSTEAFF.

The rearrangement joins TRBV7-9 to TRBJ1-2; TRBD1 agrees at 11 bases. J lost 4 bases, V lost 4 bases, and 2 bases had no gene match. Looked up from germline, CDR1 is SEHNR and CDR2 is FQNEAQ (reference sequence). The CDR3 covers 14 residues. Here the CDR3 DNA reads TGTGCCAGCAGCTGGGACAGGGGGGCCTATGGCTACACCTTC. It specifies CASSWDRGAYGYTF.

This chain connects TRBV19 to TRBJ1-1, with a possible D match to TRBD1 (5 bases). The CDR3 runs 15 residues. Germline V lookup: CDR1 LNHDA, CDR2 SQIVND (reference sequence). Trimming stripped 3 bases from V and 4 bases from J, with 15 bases between. CDR3 nucleotides: TGTGCCAGTAGTATTGGGCAGGGCCTGTTCACTGAAGCTTTCTTT. This sequence encodes CASSIGQGLFTEAFF.

J is TRBJ1-2 and V is TRBV19; the D gene is possibly TRBD1 (5 bases). Trimming removed 5 bases at V and 4 bases at J, with 11 bases between. Per the germline V gene, CDR1 is LNHDA and CDR2 is SQIVND (reference sequence). The CDR3 has 13 residues. This CDR3 reads CASSPSTVYGYTF. DNA of the CDR3: TGTGCCAGTAGTCCTTCGACAGTCTATGGCTACACCTTC.

V gene TRBV30 combines with J gene TRBJ2-1; 7 nucleotides line up with TRBD2. J gave up 0 bases and V 7 bases, and 15 bases lay outside the gene matches. The CDR3 extends over 17 amino acids. CDR1 and CDR2 (germline): GTSNPN, SVGIG (reference sequence). The CDR3 DNA reads as TGTGCCTCGGCAACCGGGCGGGGGTACAGCTCCTACAATGAGCAGTTCTTC. Amino acid sequence: CASATGRGYSSYNEQFF. The whole variable domain, filled in from reference TRBV30 and TRBJ2-1, reads SQTIHQWPATLVQPVGSPLSLECTVEGTSNPNLYWYRQAAGRGLQLLFYSVGIGQISSEVPQNLSASRPQDRQFILSSKKLLLSDSGFYLCASATGRGYSSYNEQFFGPGTRLTVL.

Here the CDR3 DNA reads TGTGCCAGCAGCGTATCCACTAGCGTGGCGGAGACCCAGTACTTC. The encoded protein is CASSVSTSVAETQYF. The V and J genes are TRBV9 and TRBJ2-5; 7 nucleotides align to TRBD2. This CDR3 contains 15 residues. V shed 1 base and J 5 bases; nucleotides not matched to a gene: 8. Germline V gene sequence: CDR1 SGDLS, CDR2 YYNGEE.

This clone was picked up one time. The chain employs TRBV10-3 and TRBJ2-1; 9 positions agree with TRBD2. CDR3 length equals 15 residues. Losses at the gene ends were 3 bases for V and 10 bases for J; bases not matched to a gene: 10. Germline lookup yields CDR1 ENHRY and CDR2 SYGVKD. CDR3 coding DNA: TGTGCCATCAGTGAATTTAGCGGGGGCCGGGGGGAGCAGTTCTTC. Protein product: CAISEFSGGRGEQFF.

The gene calls are TRBV29-1 and TRBJ1-2; TRBD1 matches 10 bases. The trim removed 8 bases at V and 6 bases at J, leaving 6 bases unmatched. Germline-derived CDR1 and CDR2 are SQVTM and ANQGSEA. CDR3 length: 12 residues. Here the CDR3 reads CSLWGQGNGYTF. The CDR3 nucleotides are TGCAGCCTGTGGGGACAGGGGAATGGCTACACCTTC. Filled out from reference TRBV29-1 and TRBJ1-2, the complete variable domain reads SAVISQKPSRDICQRGTSLTIQCQVDSQVTMMFWYRQQPGQSLTLIATANQGSEATYESGFVIDKFPISRPNLTFSTLTVSNMSPEDSSIYLCSLWGQGNGYTFGSGTRLTVV.

Written as DNA, the CDR3 is TGCGCCAGCAGCTTGTGGGGGGCCGACACCGGGGAGCTGTTTTTT. This sequence encodes CASSLWGADTGELFF. The chain joins TRBV5-1 to TRBJ2-2; D may be TRBD1 or TRBD2 (6 bases each). Germline values: CDR1 SGHRS, CDR2 YFSETQ. The CDR3 is 15 residues long. The V gene lost 1 base and the J gene lost 3 bases, with 10 bases spanning the gap.

The rearrangement links TRBV7-9 to TRBJ1-4; D gene unclear. Germline values: CDR1 SEHNR, CDR2 FQNEAQ (reference sequence). This CDR3 region has 14 residues. The V end was cut by 0 bases, the J end by 7 bases, with 9 bases between. CDR3 bases: TGTGCCAGCAGCTTAGCAGGGATTTTTGAAAAACTGTTTTTT. It is translated as CASSLAGIFEKLFF.

The CDR3 reads CASRIFSHGQRGEQYF. The CDR3 DNA follows: TGTGCCAGCAGGATTTTCTCGCACGGGCAACGGGGCGAGCAGTACTTC. The chain uses TRBV7-2 and TRBJ2-7; D is perhaps TRBD2 (5 bases). The CDR3 runs to 16 residues. V was trimmed by 6 bases and J by 6 bases, leaving 24 bases between them. Germline CDR1 reads SGHTA; CDR2 reads FQGNSA. The full variable domain, completed using reference TRBV7-2 and TRBJ2-7, is GAGVSQSPSNKVTEKGKDVELRCDPISGHTALYWYRQSLGQGLEFLIYFQGNSAPDKSGLPSDRFSAERTGGSVSTLTIQRTQQEDSAVYLCASRIFSHGQRGEQYFGPGTRLTVT.